The 25 T cell receptor beta chains listed next were all sequenced from one sample in a study of shared clonotypes between healthy human individuals. TCRdb keeps only in-frame clones here, not all; method: immunoSEQ multiplex PCR. This table holds a few million clones, almost 96% found once. The specimen sequenced was naive CD4+ T cells sorted from blood. Regarding subset: CD45RA+ positively selected. The receptors here all came from a man between 18 and 35 years old in good health.

V is TRBV28 and J is TRBJ2-1; 9 nucleotides agree with TRBD2. The trim removed 3 bases at V and 12 bases at J, leaving 0 bases unmatched. The germline V gene encodes CDR1 MDHEN and CDR2 SYDVKM. This CDR3 is built from 11 residues. CDR3 residues: CASSLRGGQFF. The DNA of the CDR3 is TGTGCCAGCAGTTTGCGGGGGGGGCAGTTCTTC.

On this clone itself: This sample includes further DNA sequences coding for the same CDR3. The CDR3 here is CASSLVGQGNEKLFF. CDR3 nucleotides: TGTGCCAGCAGCTTGGTAGGACAGGGTAATGAAAAACTGTTTTTT. V gene TRBV5-4 combines with J gene TRBJ1-4, with 8 bases aligning to TRBD1. The CDR3 spans 15 residues. V was pared by 0 bases and J by 4 bases, with 2 bases of the junction left unmatched. Germline CDR1 SGHNT, CDR2 YYREEE (reference sequence).

To note about this clone: The same CDR3 arises from other DNA sequences in this sample as well. J is TRBJ1-1 and V is TRBV19; D call uncertain. The CDR3 contains 12 residues. Germline lookup yields CDR1 LNHDA and CDR2 SQIVND (reference sequence). Trimming stripped 2 bases from V and 4 bases from J, with 5 bases between. The CDR3 protein is CASSIRSTEAFF. CDR3 DNA sequence: TGTGCCAGTAGTATACGGAGCACTGAAGCTTTCTTT.

V is TRBV13 and J is TRBJ1-4; D ambiguous. V was pared by 3 bases and J by 3 bases, with 5 bases between. CDR1 and CDR2 from the germline V gene are PRHDT and FYEKMQ (reference sequence). CDR3 length equals 13 residues. The CDR3 loop is CASSFEANEKLFF. CDR3 nucleotide sequence: TGTGCCAGCAGCTTTGAAGCTAATGAAAAACTGTTTTTT.

This clone has just one count. The V call is TRBV6-1, the J call TRBJ1-4; D is possibly TRBD1 (5 bases). V gave up 4 bases and J gave up 5 bases, with 14 bases separating them. The CDR3 covers 15 residues. Germline V CDR1 and CDR2: MNHNS, SASEGT. CDR3 protein: CASSVSTGENEKLFF. CDR3 nucleotide sequence: TGTGCCAGCAGTGTTAGTACAGGAGAGAATGAAAAACTGTTTTTT.

CDR3 bases: TGTGCCAGCGAGCGGGGGCTGAACACCGGGGAGCTGTTTTTT. Protein: CASERGLNTGELFF. The chain couples TRBV6-5 to TRBJ2-2; 8 nucleotides align to TRBD2. This CDR3 contains 14 residues. Germline assignment: CDR1 MNHEY and CDR2 SVGAGI. J was trimmed by 1 base and V by 8 bases; bases with no gene match: 3.

V gene TRBV5-8 combines with J gene TRBJ1-2; D is undetermined. The V and J ends lost 1 base and 4 bases respectively, with 11 bases between them. The CDR3 extends over 14 amino acids. The germline V gene encodes CDR1 SGHTS and CDR2 YDEGEE. CDR3 bases: TGTGCCAGCAGCTTGATCGAAGGGCTCTATGGCTACACCTTC. Protein product: CASSLIEGLYGYTF.

This chain joins TRBV6-5 and TRBJ2-7; D gene uncertain. This CDR3 contains 13 residues. Trimming removed 2 bases at V and 3 bases at J, with 8 bases between. Germline V gene lookup returns CDR1 MNHEY and CDR2 SVGAGI. Here the CDR3 DNA reads TGTGCCAGCAGTTACCGTGGGTTCTACGAGCAGTACTTC. It specifies CASSYRGFYEQYF.

The chain has TRBV4-1 and TRBJ1-3; 8 bases fit TRBD1. CDR3 size: 16 residues. The V gene end was trimmed by 0 bases and the J gene end by 5 bases; junction bases not matched to a gene: 6. CDR1 is MGHRA and CDR2 is YSYEKL in the germline V gene. The CDR3 is CASSQDRWDRRNTIYF. The CDR3 region has the DNA TGCGCCAGCAGCCAAGATCGGTGGGACAGGAGAAACACCATATATTTT.

The chain is built from TRBV9 and TRBJ2-7, with D uncertain. The CDR3 is 15 residues long. Germline V gene data show CDR1 as SGDLS and CDR2 as YYNGEE. The V and J ends lost 0 bases and 0 bases respectively, with 10 bases between them. The CDR3 nucleotides are TGTGCCAGCAGCGTAGGTCAGAGCAGCTCCTACGAGCAGTACTTC. Amino acid sequence: CASSVGQSSSYEQYF.

The sample holds one count of this clone. Here the CDR3 reads CASSYFGTSGGSGNEQFF. The DNA for the CDR3 is TGCGCCAGCAGCTACTTCGGGACTAGCGGGGGGTCCGGAAATGAGCAGTTCTTC. The chain links TRBV5-1 to TRBJ2-1; 15 bases fit TRBD2. CDR1 is SGHRS, CDR2 YFSETQ, per germline. CDR3 length equals 18 residues. V was clipped by 3 bases and J by 7 bases; unmatched bases: 11.

J is TRBJ1-2 and V is TRBV2; TRBD1 might be the D (5 bases). The CDR3 has 14 residues. Germline CDR1 is SNHLY and CDR2 is FYNNEI. V lost 5 bases, J lost 6 bases, and 16 bases lay in between. CDR3 DNA sequence: TGTGCCAGCAGTCCAACTGGGGGGGGTGATGGCTACACCTTC. It specifies CASSPTGGGDGYTF. The full variable domain, rest sourced from reference TRBV2 and TRBJ1-2, is EPEVTQTPSHQVTQMGQEVILRCVPISNHLYFYWYRQILGQKVEFLVSFYNNEISEKSEIFDDQFSVERPDGSNFTLKIRSTKLEDSAMYFCASSPTGGGDGYTFGSGTRLTVV.

The chain is built from TRBV27 and TRBJ2-1, with TRBD2 as a possible D gene (5 bases). The CDR3 spans 15 residues. Germline V lookup: CDR1 MNHEY, CDR2 SMNVEV (reference sequence). V lost 5 bases and J 9 bases, leaving 20 bases between the germline ends. CDR3 region: CASSPAPGITGEQFF. DNA of the CDR3: TGTGCCAGCAGTCCCGCCCCCGGGATAACGGGTGAGCAGTTCTTC.

The chain is built from TRBV6-1 and TRBJ1-3, with D possibly being TRBD1 (6 bases). Germline V gene data show CDR1 as MNHNS and CDR2 as SASEGT. V was clipped by 6 bases and J by 4 bases, with 13 bases between them. CDR3 size: 14 residues. For the CDR3, the DNA is TGTGCCAGCAGGGACAGTGTCTCCGGAAACACCATATATTTT. It encodes CASRDSVSGNTIYF.

J is TRBJ2-3 and V is TRBV9, with TRBD2 as a possible D gene (5 bases). The CDR3 is 15 residues long. V dropped 0 bases and J dropped 2 bases, with 10 bases sitting between them. Germline CDR1 is SGDLS and CDR2 is YYNGEE. The CDR3 sequence is CASSVASGPTDTQYF. The CDR3 DNA reads TGTGCCAGCAGCGTAGCAAGCGGACCCACAGATACGCAGTATTTT.

This chain connects TRBV7-8 to TRBJ2-7; no reliable D call. Germline CDR1 reads SGHVS; CDR2 reads FQNEAQ. The CDR3 has 15 amino acids. Deletions cut 3 bases from V and 0 bases from J, with 12 bases between. The CDR3 is CASSFVDTLSYEQYF. Written as DNA, the CDR3 is TGTGCCAGCAGCTTTGTCGACACTCTCTCCTACGAGCAGTACTTC.

A note on this clone: Other DNA sequences of this sample code for an identical CDR3. CDR3 region: CASSVGESSYNSPLHF. The DNA for the CDR3 is TGTGCCAGCAGCGTAGGTGAGAGCTCCTATAATTCACCCCTCCACTTT. The gene calls are TRBV9 and TRBJ1-6; D gene unclear. Germline V gene data show CDR1 as SGDLS and CDR2 as YYNGEE. V lost 0 bases and J lost 0, with 7 bases in between. The CDR3 extends over 16 amino acids.

CDR3 DNA sequence: TGCGCCAGCAGCCACCGACAGGGGGGGACGGGCACCGGGGAGCTGTTTTTT. It translates to CASSHRQGGTGTGELFF. This chain connects TRBV4-1 to TRBJ2-2; 9 nucleotides match TRBD1. CDR3 length: 17 amino acids. With V trimmed by 3 bases and J by 4 bases, 9 bases remained unmatched. Per the germline V gene, CDR1 is MGHRA and CDR2 is YSYEKL.

The rearrangement uses TRBV6-5 and TRBJ1-1; D is undetermined. CDR3 size: 12 residues. The germline V gene has CDR1 MNHEY and CDR2 SVGAGI. Trimming took 8 bases from V and 3 from J, leaving 10 bases between them. The CDR3 reads CASCSTDTEAFF. As DNA, the CDR3 is TGTGCCAGCTGCAGTACTGACACTGAAGCTTTCTTT.

J is TRBJ1-1 and V is TRBV5-1; weak D call: TRBD1 (5 bases). The germline V gene has CDR1 SGHRS and CDR2 YFSETQ. Trimming took off 0 bases at V and 8 bases at J, with 14 bases between the two ends. The length of the CDR3 is 14 residues. The CDR3 DNA is TGCGCCAGCAGCTTGGATCAGGGCTACCTCGAAGCTTTCTTT. This codes for CASSLDQGYLEAFF.

This chain connects TRBV7-9 to TRBJ2-3; no clear D. The CDR3 is 15 residues long. Trimming took 3 bases from V and 0 from J, leaving 10 bases between them. CDR1 is SEHNR, CDR2 FQNEAQ, per germline (reference sequence). The CDR3 DNA sequence: TGTGCCAGCAGCTTGCGAGTCAGTAGCACAGATACGCAGTATTTT. Amino acid sequence: CASSLRVSSTDTQYF.

This clone came up once. The chain is built from TRBV27 and TRBJ1-3; tentatively, D is TRBD1 (5 bases). Trimming cost V 4 bases and J 0 bases, with 13 bases left between them. The CDR3 contains 16 residues. CDR1 MNHEY and CDR2 SMNVEV come from the germline V gene (reference sequence). CDR3 loop: CASSSPAGSSGNTIYF. The DNA of the CDR3 is TGTGCCAGCAGTTCCCCGGCAGGGAGCTCTGGAAACACCATATATTTT.

This clone has a single count. V usage is TRBV18 and J usage is TRBJ2-7; D possibly matches TRBD1 or TRBD2 (5 bases each). Between the trimmed V and J ends, which lost 3 bases and 7 bases, there was a span of 16 bases. Germline CDR1 reads KGHSH; CDR2 reads LQKENI. This CDR3 spans 14 amino acids. The CDR3 DNA is TGTGCCAGCTCACCTGGGGGTTCTTTCAGGGAGCAGTACTTC. Its protein is CASSPGGSFREQYF.

Only a few counts were recorded for this clone. The chain combines TRBV5-6 with TRBJ2-3; the match to TRBD2 covers 15 bases. Losses at the gene ends were 4 bases for V and 2 bases for J; bases not matched to a gene: 5. The CDR3 contains 17 residues. The germline V gene encodes CDR1 SGHDT and CDR2 YYEEEE. CDR3 loop: CASSHGLAGGYTDTQYF. For the CDR3, the DNA is TGTGCCAGCAGCCACGGACTAGCGGGAGGGTACACAGATACGCAGTATTTT. Full variable domain (remainder filled in from reference TRBV5-6 and TRBJ2-3): DAGVTQSPTHLIKTRGQQVTLRCSPKSGHDTVSWYQQALGQGPQFIFQYYEEEERQRGNFPDRFSGHQFPNYSSELNVNALLLGDSALYLCASSHGLAGGYTDTQYFGPGTRLTVL.

The chain couples TRBV28 to TRBJ2-5, with D unresolved. V lost 7 bases and J 6 bases, leaving 9 bases between the germline ends. Germline V gives CDR1 MDHEN, CDR2 SYDVKM. This CDR3 spans 11 amino acids. CDR3 DNA sequence: TGTGCCAGCACAAGGGAACAGACCCAGTACTTC. Its translation: CASTREQTQYF.